The 20 T cell receptor beta chains in this list originate from one sample, sequenced in a study of T-cell memory formation after mild COVID-19. TCRdb reprocessed the 5' RACE reads with MiXCR, giving one entry per CDR3 protein. The sample carries fewer than 250,000 distinct CDR3 sequences, just over 15% recorded once. Sequencing was done on a sample of PBMCs or a T cell subset sorted from them (not recorded which). The receptors come from an adult woman who had mild COVID-19 (a few samples of this study predate the infection). Cell type and time point are not known.

This clonotype was counted a single time. The rearrangement links TRBV12-3 or TRBV12-4 to TRBJ2-3, with 8 nucleotides matching TRBD2. This CDR3 comprises 15 residues. V was clipped by 6 bases and J by 6 bases; unmatched bases: 11. The CDR3 region is CASSPHSGNGDTQYF. Written as DNA, the CDR3 is TGTGCCAGCAGCCCACATAGCGGGAATGGGGATACGCAGTATTTT.

This clonotype has more than one count but fewer than ten. The gene calls are TRBV29-1 and TRBJ2-4; no definite D call. CDR3 length equals 11 residues. The germline V gene encodes CDR1 SQVTM and CDR2 ANQGSEA. Trimming took 6 bases from V and 6 from J, leaving 9 bases between them. As DNA, the CDR3 is TGCAGCGTCGCCGTCAGAAACATTCAGTACTTC. Translated: CSVAVRNIQYF.

This chain connects TRBV12-3 or TRBV12-4 to TRBJ2-1; unclear D gene. V was clipped by 3 bases and J by 8 bases, with 5 bases between them. This CDR3 has 11 residues. CDR3 protein: CASSFIDEQFF. CDR3 sequence (DNA): TGTGCCAGCAGTTTTATTGATGAGCAGTTCTTC.

The chain has TRBV7-9 and TRBJ2-7, with D maybe TRBD1 (5 bases). The CDR3 has 14 residues. V gave up 0 bases and J gave up 5 bases, with 11 bases separating them. Germline V gene data show CDR1 as SEHNR and CDR2 as FQNEAQ (reference sequence). The CDR3 loop reads CASSLAQQGDEQYF. In DNA, the CDR3 is TGTGCCAGCAGCTTAGCTCAGCAAGGGGACGAGCAGTACTTC.

The chain carries TRBV7-8 and TRBJ1-1; perhaps TRBD1 as D (5 bases). V was pared by 6 bases and J by 0 bases, with 11 bases between. The CDR3 has 14 amino acids. Germline values: CDR1 SGHVS, CDR2 FQNEAQ. The CDR3 protein is CASRWETVNTEAFF. For the CDR3, the DNA is TGTGCCAGCAGATGGGAGACAGTGAACACTGAAGCTTTCTTT.

Remarks on this clonotype: This may be a read error: a much more frequent sequence differs by one nucleotide. V gene TRBV6-5 combines with J gene TRBJ2-7; a weak D match, TRBD2 (6 bases). The germline V gene has CDR1 MNHEY and CDR2 SVGAGI. CDR3 length equals 18 residues. The CDR3 sequence is CASSYTFPRGGDSYEQHF. Written as DNA, the CDR3 is TGTGCCAGCAGTTACACTTTCCCCCGGGGAGGTGACTCCTACGAGCAGCACTTC.

This clonotype was detected only a few times. This chain connects TRBV12-3 or TRBV12-4 to TRBJ1-5; 8 positions match TRBD1. The CDR3 is 15 amino acids. Trimming at V came to 3 bases and at J to 2 bases, leaving 3 bases not matched to a gene. The CDR3 nucleotides read TGTGCCAGCAGTTTCGACAGGGGAGGCAATCAGCCCCAGCATTTT. Protein sequence: CASSFDRGGNQPQHF.

The chain carries TRBV5-4 and TRBJ1-2, with no clear D. CDR3 length: 14 amino acids. The V and J ends lost 2 bases and 4 bases respectively, with 12 bases between them. Germline CDR1 and CDR2: SGHNT and YYREEE (reference sequence). The CDR3 bases are TGTGCCAGCAGCTTCGGGCAGGCGAGCTATGGCTACACCTTC. Amino acids: CASSFGQASYGYTF.

V is TRBV6-2 or TRBV6-3 and J is TRBJ1-2, with 8 bases aligning to TRBD1. The V segment lost 2 bases and the J segment 4 bases; nucleotides outside the gene matches: 3. Per the germline V gene, CDR1 is MNHEY and CDR2 is SVGEGT. This CDR3 is 14 amino acids long. The CDR3, as DNA: TGTGCCAGCAGTTACCCGACAGGGGCCTATGGCTACACCTTC. Its protein is CASSYPTGAYGYTF.

Many counts were recorded for this clonotype. The V call is TRBV12-3 or TRBV12-4, the J call TRBJ2-7; TRBD1 agrees at 9 bases. Trimming removed 7 bases from V and 5 bases from J; junction bases left unmatched: 9. The CDR3 runs 14 residues. The CDR3 sequence: CASNTGQGFHEQYF. The CDR3 DNA follows: TGTGCCAGCAATACGGGACAGGGATTCCACGAGCAGTACTTC.

V usage is TRBV4-1 and J usage is TRBJ1-4, with a possible D match to TRBD1 (5 bases). Trimming left V 6 bases short and J 8 bases short, with 19 bases between. This CDR3 spans 15 amino acids. Germline-derived CDR1 and CDR2 are MGHRA and YSYEKL. CDR3 loop: CASRAWGVKVEKLFF. In DNA, the CDR3 is TGCGCCAGCAGGGCGTGGGGCGTAAAGGTGGAAAAACTGTTTTTT.

The chain is built from TRBV12-3 or TRBV12-4 and TRBJ1-2; no firm D call. There are 11 residues in the CDR3. V dropped 6 bases and J dropped 10 bases, with 12 bases sitting between them. CDR3 region: CASSYRRAYTF. The CDR3 region has the DNA TGTGCCAGCAGCTACCGTCGGGCCTACACCTTC.

This clonotype was seen a handful of times. This rearrangement joins TRBV7-6 to TRBJ2-7, with a tentative D call TRBD2 (6 bases). The CDR3 sequence is 14 residues long. With 2 bases removed from V and 2 bases from J, the gap between germline ends came to 10 bases. Germline values: CDR1 SGHVS, CDR2 FNYEAQ. This CDR3 is CASSLSGSAYEQYF. In DNA, the CDR3 is TGTGCCAGCAGCTTATCCGGGAGTGCCTACGAGCAGTACTTC.

This clonotype was detected only a few times. This chain connects TRBV2 to TRBJ2-7, with D perhaps TRBD1 (5 bases). Trimming stripped 1 base from V and 7 bases from J, with 11 bases between. The CDR3 runs to 13 residues. Per germline, CDR1 SNHLY and CDR2 FYNNEI. The CDR3 protein is CASSEVRPGEQYF. The CDR3 coding sequence is TGTGCCAGCAGTGAAGTGCGGCCAGGGGAGCAGTACTTC.

A few counts support this clonotype. The rearrangement uses TRBV2 and TRBJ1-1; D not certain. V was pared by 5 bases and J by 1 base, with 11 bases between. CDR1 is SNHLY, CDR2 FYNNEI, per germline. The CDR3 contains 14 residues. Written as DNA, the CDR3 is TGTGCCAGCAGTCCCCCTTTGGAGAACACTGAAGCTTTCTTT. Protein product: CASSPPLENTEAFF.

This clonotype was seen more than once but under ten times. The chain has TRBV9 and TRBJ2-7; 10 bases align to TRBD2. CDR1 is SGDLS and CDR2 is YYNGEE in the germline V gene. With V trimmed by 4 bases and J by 1 base, 8 bases remained unmatched. The CDR3 length is 16 residues. This chain's CDR3 is CASSPTPSGRSYEQYF. In nucleotides, the CDR3 is TGTGCCAGCAGCCCGACGCCTAGCGGGAGATCCTACGAGCAGTACTTC.

This clonotype was observed a handful of times. The chain combines TRBV30 with TRBJ1-1, with D maybe TRBD1 (6 bases). CDR1 and CDR2 from the germline V gene are GTSNPN and SVGIG (reference sequence). The V gene lost 8 bases and the J gene lost 0 bases, with 19 bases spanning the gap. CDR3 size: 15 residues. The CDR3 spells CAHQGYSKMNTEAFF. DNA for the CDR3: TGTGCCCACCAGGGGTATAGCAAGATGAACACTGAAGCTTTCTTT.

This clonotype was observed a few times. The chain couples TRBV2 to TRBJ1-5, with D possibly matching TRBD1 (6 bases). The CDR3 is 12 residues long. Germline lookup yields CDR1 SNHLY and CDR2 FYNNEI. V was trimmed by 6 bases and J by 8 bases, leaving 11 bases between them. CDR3 nucleotides: TGTGCCAGCAGCCGGGAGGGGGAGCCCCAGCATTTT. Protein sequence: CASSREGEPQHF.

The chain links TRBV18 to TRBJ2-3; 12 nucleotides match TRBD2. The CDR3 length is 19 residues. V dropped 1 base and J dropped 0; count of bases not matched to a gene: 8. Germline CDR1 is KGHSH and CDR2 is LQKENI. The CDR3 nucleotides read TGTGCCAGCTCACCACAACTAGCGGGGGGCCACGCTAGCACAGATACGCAGTATTTT. The encoded protein is CASSPQLAGGHASTDTQYF.

This clonotype has a count of ten or more. The chain recombines TRBV4-3 with TRBJ2-7, with 10 bases lining up with TRBD2. The CDR3 length is 16 residues. Germline loops: CDR1 LGHNA, CDR2 YSLEER. J gave up 6 bases and V 0 bases, and 8 bases lay outside the gene matches. This CDR3 reads CASSQEHLAGAVEQYF. CDR3 coding DNA: TGCGCCAGCAGCCAAGAGCACCTAGCGGGAGCGGTCGAGCAGTACTTC.